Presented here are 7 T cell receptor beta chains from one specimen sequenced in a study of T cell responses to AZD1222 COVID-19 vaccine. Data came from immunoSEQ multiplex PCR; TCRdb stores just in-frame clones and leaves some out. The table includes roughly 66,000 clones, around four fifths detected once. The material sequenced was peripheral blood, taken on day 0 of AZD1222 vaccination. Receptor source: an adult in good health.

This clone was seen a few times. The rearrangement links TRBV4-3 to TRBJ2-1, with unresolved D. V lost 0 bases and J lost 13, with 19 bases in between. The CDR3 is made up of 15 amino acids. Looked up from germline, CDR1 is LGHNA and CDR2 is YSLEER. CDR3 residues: CASSQEATIRMEQFF. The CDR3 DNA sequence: TGCGCCAGCAGCCAAGAAGCGACCATAAGAATGGAACAGTTCTTC.

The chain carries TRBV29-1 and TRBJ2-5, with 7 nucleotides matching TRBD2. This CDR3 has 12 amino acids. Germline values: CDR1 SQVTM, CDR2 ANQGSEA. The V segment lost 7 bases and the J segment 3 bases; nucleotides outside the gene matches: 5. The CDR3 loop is CSAGGREETQYF. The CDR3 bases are TGCAGCGCCGGGGGGAGGGAAGAGACCCAGTACTTC.

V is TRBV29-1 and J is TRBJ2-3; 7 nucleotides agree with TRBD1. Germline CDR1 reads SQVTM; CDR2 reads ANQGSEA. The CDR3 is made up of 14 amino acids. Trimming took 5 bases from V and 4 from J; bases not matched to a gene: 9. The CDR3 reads CSVTGVVGSDTQYF. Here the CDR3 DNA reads TGCAGCGTTACAGGGGTGGTGGGGTCAGATACGCAGTATTTT.

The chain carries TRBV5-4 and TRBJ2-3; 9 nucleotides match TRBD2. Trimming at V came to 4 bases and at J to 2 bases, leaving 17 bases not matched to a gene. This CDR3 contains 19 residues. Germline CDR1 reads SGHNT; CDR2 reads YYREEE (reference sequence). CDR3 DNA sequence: TGTGCCAGCAGCCCGGGGATAGGTGCGGGGGGGGCGAACACAGATACGCAGTATTTT. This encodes CASSPGIGAGGANTDTQYF.

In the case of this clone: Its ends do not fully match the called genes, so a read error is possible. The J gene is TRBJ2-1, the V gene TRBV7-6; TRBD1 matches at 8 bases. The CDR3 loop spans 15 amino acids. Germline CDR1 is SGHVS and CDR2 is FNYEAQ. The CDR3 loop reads CASSPRTGSSNEQFF. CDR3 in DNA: TGTGCCAGCAGCCCGCGGACAGGGTCCTCCAATGAGCAGTTCTTC.

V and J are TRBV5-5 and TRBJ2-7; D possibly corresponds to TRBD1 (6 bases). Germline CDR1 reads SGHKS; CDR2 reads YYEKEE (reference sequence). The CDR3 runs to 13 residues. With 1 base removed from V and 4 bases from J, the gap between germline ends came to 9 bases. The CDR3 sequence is CASSLRGQYEQYF. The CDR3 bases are TGTGCCAGCAGCTTGAGAGGACAGTACGAGCAGTACTTC.

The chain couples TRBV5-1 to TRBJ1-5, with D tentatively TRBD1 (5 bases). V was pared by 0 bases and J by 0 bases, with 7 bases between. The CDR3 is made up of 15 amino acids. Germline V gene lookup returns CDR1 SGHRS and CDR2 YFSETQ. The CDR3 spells CASSLEGSSNQPQHF. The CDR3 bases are TGCGCCAGCAGCTTGGAGGGGTCTAGCAATCAGCCCCAGCATTTT.